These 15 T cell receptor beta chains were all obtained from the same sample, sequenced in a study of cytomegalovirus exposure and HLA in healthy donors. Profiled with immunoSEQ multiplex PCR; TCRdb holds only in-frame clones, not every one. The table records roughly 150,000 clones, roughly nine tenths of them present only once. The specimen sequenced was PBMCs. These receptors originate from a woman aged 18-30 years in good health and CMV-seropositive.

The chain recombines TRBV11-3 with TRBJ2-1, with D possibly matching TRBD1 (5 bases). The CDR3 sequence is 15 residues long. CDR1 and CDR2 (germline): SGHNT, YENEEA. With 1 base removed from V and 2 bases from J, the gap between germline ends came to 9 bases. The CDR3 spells CASSLGQLTYNEQFF. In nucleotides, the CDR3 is TGTGCCAGCAGCTTAGGACAGTTAACCTACAATGAGCAGTTCTTC.

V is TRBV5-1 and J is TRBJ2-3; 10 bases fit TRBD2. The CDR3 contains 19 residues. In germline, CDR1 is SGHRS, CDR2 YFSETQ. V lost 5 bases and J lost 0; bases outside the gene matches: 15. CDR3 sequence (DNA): TGCGCCAGCAGTTCCGGGACTAGCGCAAACATCTTCAGCACAGATACGCAGTATTTT. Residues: CASSSGTSANIFSTDTQYF. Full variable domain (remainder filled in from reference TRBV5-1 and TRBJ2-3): KAGVTQTPRYLIKTRGQQVTLSCSPISGHRSVSWYQQTPGQGLQFLFEYFSETQRNKGNFPGRFSGRQFSNSRSEMNVSTLELGDSALYLCASSSGTSANIFSTDTQYFGPGTRLTVL.

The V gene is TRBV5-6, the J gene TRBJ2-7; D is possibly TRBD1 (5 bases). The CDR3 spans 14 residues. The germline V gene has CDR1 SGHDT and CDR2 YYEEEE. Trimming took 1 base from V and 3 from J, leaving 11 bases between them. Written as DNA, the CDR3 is TGTGCCAGCAGCTTGTACAGGCGACTCTACGAGCAGTACTTC. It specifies CASSLYRRLYEQYF.

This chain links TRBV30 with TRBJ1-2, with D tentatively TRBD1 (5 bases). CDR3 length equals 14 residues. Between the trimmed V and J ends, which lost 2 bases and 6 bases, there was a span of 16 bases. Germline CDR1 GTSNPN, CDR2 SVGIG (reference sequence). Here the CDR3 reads CAWSPSGAPHGYTF. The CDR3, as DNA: TGTGCCTGGAGTCCCAGTGGGGCACCCCATGGCTACACCTTC. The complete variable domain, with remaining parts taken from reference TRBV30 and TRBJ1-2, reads SQTIHQWPATLVQPVGSPLSLECTVEGTSNPNLYWYRQAAGRGLQLLFYSVGIGQISSEVPQNLSASRPQDRQFILSSKKLLLSDSGFYLCAWSPSGAPHGYTFGSGTRLTVV.

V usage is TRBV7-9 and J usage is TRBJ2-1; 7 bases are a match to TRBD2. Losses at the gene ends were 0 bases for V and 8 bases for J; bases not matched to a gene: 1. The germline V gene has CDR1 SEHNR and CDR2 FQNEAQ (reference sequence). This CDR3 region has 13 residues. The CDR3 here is CASSLAGGHEQFF. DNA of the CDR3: TGTGCCAGCAGCTTAGCGGGAGGGCATGAGCAGTTCTTC.

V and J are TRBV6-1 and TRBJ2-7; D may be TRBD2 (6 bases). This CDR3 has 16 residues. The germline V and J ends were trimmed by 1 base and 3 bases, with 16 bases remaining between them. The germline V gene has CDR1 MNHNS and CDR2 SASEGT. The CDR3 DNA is TGTGCCAGCAGTGAAGTTAGGCGGATTAGCGGCTACGAGCAGTACTTC. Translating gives CASSEVRRISGYEQYF.

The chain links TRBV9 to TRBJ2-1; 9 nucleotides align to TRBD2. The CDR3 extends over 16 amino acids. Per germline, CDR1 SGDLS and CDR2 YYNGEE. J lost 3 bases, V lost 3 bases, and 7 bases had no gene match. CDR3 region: CASSALSGSRYNEQFF. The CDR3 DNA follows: TGTGCCAGCAGCGCCCTTAGCGGGAGCCGCTACAATGAGCAGTTCTTC. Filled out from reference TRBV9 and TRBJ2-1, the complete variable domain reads DSGVTQTPKHLITATGQRVTLRCSPRSGDLSVYWYQQSLDQGLQFLIQYYNGEERAKGNILERFSAQQFPDLHSELNLSSLELGDSALYFCASSALSGSRYNEQFFGPGTRLTVL.

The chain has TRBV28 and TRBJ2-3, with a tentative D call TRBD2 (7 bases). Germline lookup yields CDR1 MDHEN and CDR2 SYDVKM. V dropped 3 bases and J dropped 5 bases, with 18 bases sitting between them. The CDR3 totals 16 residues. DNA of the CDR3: TGTGCCAGCAGTTTCCTACCGGGGGGCTCGCAAGATACGCAGTATTTT. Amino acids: CASSFLPGGSQDTQYF.

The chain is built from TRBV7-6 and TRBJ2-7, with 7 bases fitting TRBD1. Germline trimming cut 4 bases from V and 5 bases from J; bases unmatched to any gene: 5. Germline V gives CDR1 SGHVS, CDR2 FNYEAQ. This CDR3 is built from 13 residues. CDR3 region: CASSSRGLNEQYF. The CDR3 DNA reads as TGTGCCAGCAGCTCGAGGGGGCTCAACGAGCAGTACTTC.

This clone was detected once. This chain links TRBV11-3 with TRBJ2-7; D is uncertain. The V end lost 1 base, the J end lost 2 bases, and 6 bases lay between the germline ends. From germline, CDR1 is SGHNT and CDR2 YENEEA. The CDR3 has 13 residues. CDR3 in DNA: TGTGCCAGCAGCTTAGCCGTTCCCTACGAGCAGTACTTC. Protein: CASSLAVPYEQYF.

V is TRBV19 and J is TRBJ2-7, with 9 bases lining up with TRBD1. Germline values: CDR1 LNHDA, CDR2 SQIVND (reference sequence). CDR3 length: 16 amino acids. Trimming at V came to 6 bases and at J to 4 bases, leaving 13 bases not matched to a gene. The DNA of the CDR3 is TGTGCCAGTAGCCGCTTACCGGGACAGGGTGGGTACGAGCAGTACTTC. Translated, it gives CASSRLPGQGGYEQYF.

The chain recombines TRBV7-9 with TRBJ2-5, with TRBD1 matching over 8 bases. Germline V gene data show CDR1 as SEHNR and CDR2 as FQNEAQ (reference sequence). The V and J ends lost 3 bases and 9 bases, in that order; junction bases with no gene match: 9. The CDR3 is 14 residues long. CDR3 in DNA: TGTGCCAGCAGCTTTGGGACAGGAGCTGCGTCCCAGTACTTC. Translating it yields CASSFGTGAASQYF.

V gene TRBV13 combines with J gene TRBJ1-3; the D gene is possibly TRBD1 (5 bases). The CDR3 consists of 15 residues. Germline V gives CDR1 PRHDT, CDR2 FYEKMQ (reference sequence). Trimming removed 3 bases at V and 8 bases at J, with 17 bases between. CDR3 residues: CASSLGGRGGDTIYF. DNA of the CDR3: TGTGCCAGCAGCTTGGGGGGTCGCGGCGGGGACACCATATATTTT. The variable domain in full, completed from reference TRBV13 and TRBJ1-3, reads AAGVIQSPRHLIKEKRETATLKCYPIPRHDTVYWYQQGPGQDPQFLISFYEKMQSDKGSIPDRFSAQQFSDYHSELNMSSLELGDSALYFCASSLGGRGGDTIYFGEGSWLTVV.

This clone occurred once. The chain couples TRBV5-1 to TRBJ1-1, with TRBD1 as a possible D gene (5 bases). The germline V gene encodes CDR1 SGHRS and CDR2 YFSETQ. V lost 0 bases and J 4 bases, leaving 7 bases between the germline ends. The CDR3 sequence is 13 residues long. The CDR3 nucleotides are TGCGCCAGCAGCTTGGCAGGGTTCACTGAAGCTTTCTTT. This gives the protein CASSLAGFTEAFF.

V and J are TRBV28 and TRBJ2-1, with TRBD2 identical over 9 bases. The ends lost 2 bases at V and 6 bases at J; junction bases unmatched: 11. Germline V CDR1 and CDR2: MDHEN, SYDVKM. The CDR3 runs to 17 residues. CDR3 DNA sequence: TGTGCCAGCAGTTTAGTCCTAGCGGGATCCCGGCCCAATGAGCAGTTCTTC. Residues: CASSLVLAGSRPNEQFF. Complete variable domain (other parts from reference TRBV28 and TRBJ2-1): DVKVTQSSRYLVKRTGEKVFLECVQDMDHENMFWYRQDPGLGLRLIYFSYDVKMKEKGDIPEGYSVSREKKERFSLILESASTNQTSMYLCASSLVLAGSRPNEQFFGPGTRLTVL.